Listed here are 13 T cell receptor beta chains from one sample, sequenced in a study of shared clonotypes between healthy human individuals. TCRdb keeps only in-frame clones here, not all; method: immunoSEQ multiplex PCR. The table includes 780,000 or so clones, about two thirds detected once. The sequencing input was memory CD4+ T cells sorted from blood. Subset denoted: CD45RA-negative fraction. The origin of the receptors is a woman younger than 45 in good health.

This chain links TRBV2 with TRBJ1-2, with D hard to call. CDR1 SNHLY and CDR2 FYNNEI come from the germline V gene. Deletions cut 3 bases from V and 6 bases from J, with 17 bases between. The CDR3 contains 15 residues. As DNA, the CDR3 is TGTGCCAGCAGTGAGAACGGACTTTTCTCCGATGGCTACACCTTC. The encoded protein is CASSENGLFSDGYTF.

To note about this clone: At the DNA level, this CDR3 is encoded by other sequences in the same sample as well. V usage is TRBV20-1 and J usage is TRBJ2-5; D is uncertain. The length of the CDR3 is 11 residues. Trimming left V 6 bases short and J 1 base short, with 6 bases between. CDR1 is DFQATT and CDR2 is SNEGSKA in the germline V gene (reference sequence). CDR3 sequence: CSARTQETQYF. The DNA of the CDR3 is TGCAGTGCGCGGACCCAAGAGACCCAGTACTTC.

The table lists this clone with a few counts. The J gene is TRBJ1-5, the V gene TRBV7-9, with D uncertain. Looked up from germline, CDR1 is SEHNR and CDR2 is FQNEAQ (reference sequence). With 3 bases removed from V and 2 bases from J, the gap between germline ends came to 5 bases. The CDR3 totals 13 residues. Here the CDR3 DNA reads TGTGCCAGCAGCTTGAGTGGCAATCAGCCCCAGCATTTT. It is translated as CASSLSGNQPQHF.

This chain joins TRBV2 and TRBJ2-7, with a tentative D call TRBD2 (5 bases). Trimming removed 6 bases from V and 5 bases from J, with 17 bases in between. Germline V gene lookup returns CDR1 SNHLY and CDR2 FYNNEI. The CDR3 is 14 amino acids. The CDR3 nucleotides are TGTGCCAGCAGCGACTATGGGTCCTTCCACGAGCAGTACTTC. Amino acid sequence: CASSDYGSFHEQYF.

The chain joins TRBV7-9 to TRBJ2-1; 7 bases fit TRBD1. The CDR3 is 15 residues long. Germline V CDR1 and CDR2: SEHNR, FQNEAQ (reference sequence). V shed 2 bases, J shed 0 bases, and the junction held 1 base outside the gene matches. CDR3 DNA: TGTGCCAGCAGCTTACGGGACAGCTCCTACAATGAGCAGTTCTTC. Its translation is CASSLRDSSYNEQFF.

This clone has more than one count but fewer than ten. This chain connects TRBV10-1 to TRBJ2-5, with a weak D call TRBD2 (6 bases). Germline loops: CDR1 WNHNN, CDR2 SYGVQD (reference sequence). This CDR3 spans 16 amino acids. The V gene lost 10 bases and the J gene lost 5 bases, with 26 bases spanning the gap. CDR3 sequence: CATLRGAAGQRETQYF. For the CDR3, the DNA is TGCGCCACCCTGAGAGGGGCAGCGGGTCAGAGGGAGACCCAGTACTTC.

V gene TRBV7-2 combines with J gene TRBJ1-1; D remains unclear. With 5 bases removed from V and 6 bases from J, the gap between germline ends came to 16 bases. The CDR3 runs 14 residues. From germline, CDR1 is SGHTA and CDR2 FQGNSA. The CDR3 here is CASSPRILGSEAFF. The CDR3 DNA reads as TGTGCCAGCAGCCCTCGGATCCTGGGGTCTGAAGCTTTCTTT. The whole variable domain, filled in from reference TRBV7-2 and TRBJ1-1, reads GAGVSQSPSNKVTEKGKDVELRCDPISGHTALYWYRQSLGQGLEFLIYFQGNSAPDKSGLPSDRFSAERTGGSVSTLTIQRTQQEDSAVYLCASSPRILGSEAFFGQGTRLTVV.

V and J are TRBV7-6 and TRBJ2-5, with D perhaps matching TRBD1 (6 bases). The CDR3 loop spans 13 amino acids. V gave up 5 bases and J gave up 4 bases, with 11 bases separating them. Germline values: CDR1 SGHVS, CDR2 FNYEAQ. The chain's CDR3 is CASSAGASETQYF. CDR3 coding DNA: TGTGCCAGCAGCGCAGGGGCGTCAGAGACCCAGTACTTC.

The rearrangement uses TRBV7-2 and TRBJ1-2, with D possibly matching TRBD1 (5 bases). The V end was cut by 3 bases, the J end by 7 bases, with 12 bases between. CDR1 is SGHTA and CDR2 is FQGNSA in the germline V gene. The CDR3 length is 13 residues. The CDR3 protein is CASSFPGRLGYTF. In DNA, the CDR3 is TGTGCCAGCAGCTTTCCAGGGAGACTTGGCTACACCTTC.

CDR3 in amino acids: CAISESGGGQPQHF. In DNA, the CDR3 is TGTGCCATCAGTGAGTCAGGGGGCGGTCAGCCCCAGCATTTT. This chain joins TRBV10-3 and TRBJ1-5; the match to TRBD1 covers 7 bases. Germline values: CDR1 ENHRY, CDR2 SYGVKD. This CDR3 is 14 amino acids long. The V segment lost 0 bases and the J segment 6 bases; nucleotides outside the gene matches: 2.

The CDR3 sequence: CASSRKEDQPQHF. Here the CDR3 DNA reads TGCGCCAGCAGCCGAAAAGAAGATCAGCCCCAGCATTTT. The rearrangement uses TRBV4-1 and TRBJ1-5; no reliable D call. V lost 4 bases and J 5 bases, leaving 9 bases between the germline ends. From germline, CDR1 is MGHRA and CDR2 YSYEKL. This CDR3 region has 13 residues.

The chain is built from TRBV5-6 and TRBJ2-2; 10 bases map to TRBD2. Germline assignment: CDR1 SGHDT and CDR2 YYEEEE. The V segment lost 5 bases and the J segment 5 bases; nucleotides outside the gene matches: 6. The CDR3 sequence is 15 residues long. The chain's CDR3 is CASRSSGRDTGELFF. CDR3 in DNA: TGTGCCAGCAGGTCTAGCGGGAGAGATACCGGGGAGCTGTTTTTT.

This CDR3 is CASSVGEGAFYEQYF. CDR3 nucleotides: TGTGCCAGCAGCGTAGGGGAAGGGGCCTTCTACGAGCAGTACTTC. The gene calls are TRBV9 and TRBJ2-7, with a tentative D call TRBD1 (5 bases). CDR3 length: 15 residues. With 0 bases removed from V and 3 bases from J, the gap between germline ends came to 13 bases. CDR1 SGDLS and CDR2 YYNGEE come from the germline V gene.